A single sample is the source of the 2 T cell receptor beta chains below, sequenced in a study of blood T cell repertoires in COVID-19. Some clones are missing from TCRdb's copy, which holds only in-frame ones; the method was immunoSEQ multiplex PCR. The sample yields over 200,000 clones, roughly 85% seen once. The sequenced material came from peripheral blood. The source is a woman aged 70-85 years with active or convalescent COVID-19.

This chain links TRBV19 with TRBJ2-2; D is undetermined. V lost 4 bases to trimming and J lost 3 bases, with 12 bases between them. This CDR3 contains 15 residues. Germline V gene lookup returns CDR1 LNHDA and CDR2 SQIVND (reference sequence). The CDR3 DNA reads TGTGCCAGTAGTACCTATGATTCCGACACCGGGGAGCTGTTTTTT. This translates into CASSTYDSDTGELFF.

To note about this clone: The same CDR3 is also encoded by other DNA sequences in this sample. The gene calls are TRBV5-1 and TRBJ1-1, with D possibly TRBD1 on 6 matching bases. The CDR3 contains 14 residues. The germline V gene encodes CDR1 SGHRS and CDR2 YFSETQ. V lost 2 bases and J 1 base, leaving 9 bases between the germline ends. CDR3 DNA: TGCGCCAGCAGCTTCGACAGGCCGAACACTGAAGCTTTCTTT. Translated, it gives CASSFDRPNTEAFF. The full variable domain, with the rest looked up from reference TRBV5-1 and TRBJ1-1, is KAGVTQTPRYLIKTRGQQVTLSCSPISGHRSVSWYQQTPGQGLQFLFEYFSETQRNKGNFPGRFSGRQFSNSRSEMNVSTLELGDSALYLCASSFDRPNTEAFFGQGTRLTVV.